These 5 T cell receptor beta chains came from one sample sequenced in a study of T cell responses to AZD1222 COVID-19 vaccine (dated by TCRdb to about 2021). The time point label of this sample denotes: baseline before first vaccination. Library preparation employed the immunoSEQ multiplex PCR assay. TCRdb took this table from immuneACCESS and kept in-frame rearrangements with V and J called. Such tables lack part of the clones; where checked against another copy, unresolved V genes explain under half of the gap, and the rest is unexplained. A total of under 150,000 clones appear in this sample, approximately 90% of them only once. The top ten constitute around 3.5% of the sample. The specimen comprised peripheral blood, sampled on day 0 of AZD1222 vaccination. All receptors derive from an adult in good health.

The CDR3 region has the DNA TGCAGCGCTGGGCCTGGGGGAGGGGCTGAAGCTTTCTTT. Its protein is CSAGPGGGAEAFF. V is TRBV29-1 and J is TRBJ1-1, with D tentatively TRBD1 (5 bases). The CDR3 totals 13 residues. The germline gives CDR1 SQVTM, CDR2 ANQGSEA. V lost 7 bases, J lost 6 bases, and 18 bases lay in between.

In its sample, this clone was seen once. The J gene is TRBJ1-5, the V gene TRBV4-1, with D possibly matching TRBD1 (5 bases). V was clipped by 2 bases and J by 6 bases, with 14 bases between them. The CDR3 extends over 15 amino acids. Germline-derived CDR1 and CDR2 are MGHRA and YSYEKL. CDR3 nucleotides: TGCGCCAGCAGCCAACTAACGGGGGGAGTTCAGCCCCAGCATTTT. Its translation is CASSQLTGGVQPQHF.

The chain carries TRBV3-1 (or the pseudogene TRBV3-2) and TRBJ2-3, with TRBD1 matching 7 bases. There are 14 residues in the CDR3. V was pared by 3 bases and J by 3 bases, with 3 bases of the junction left unmatched. CDR1 and CDR2 from the germline V gene are LGHDT and YNNKEL (reference sequence). The CDR3 is CASSHQGVTDTQYF. CDR3 sequence (DNA): TGTGCCAGCAGCCACCAGGGGGTAACAGATACGCAGTATTTT.

The rearrangement links TRBV5-1 to TRBJ1-1; a weak D match, TRBD1 (5 bases). The CDR3 length is 16 residues. Trimming removed 0 bases at V and 5 bases at J, with 17 bases between. CDR1 is SGHRS, CDR2 YFSETQ, per germline. As DNA, the CDR3 is TGCGCCAGCAGCTTGGCCGCAGGGTTATCCGGGACTGAAGCTTTCTTT. The encoded protein is CASSLAAGLSGTEAFF. Supplemented by reference TRBV5-1 and TRBJ1-1, the full variable domain reads KAGVTQTPRYLIKTRGQQVTLSCSPISGHRSVSWYQQTPGQGLQFLFEYFSETQRNKGNFPGRFSGRQFSNSRSEMNVSTLELGDSALYLCASSLAAGLSGTEAFFGQGTRLTVV.

A word on this clone: Distinct nucleotide sequences in the sample also encode this CDR3. The chain is built from TRBV6-5 and TRBJ1-5, with 7 nucleotides matching TRBD1. Trimming took 4 bases from V and 7 from J; bases not matched to a gene: 4. This CDR3 has 13 residues. Germline loops: CDR1 MNHEY, CDR2 SVGAGI. The CDR3 sequence: CASSSDRDQPQHF. The CDR3 DNA reads TGTGCCAGCAGTTCCGACAGGGACCAGCCCCAGCATTTT.